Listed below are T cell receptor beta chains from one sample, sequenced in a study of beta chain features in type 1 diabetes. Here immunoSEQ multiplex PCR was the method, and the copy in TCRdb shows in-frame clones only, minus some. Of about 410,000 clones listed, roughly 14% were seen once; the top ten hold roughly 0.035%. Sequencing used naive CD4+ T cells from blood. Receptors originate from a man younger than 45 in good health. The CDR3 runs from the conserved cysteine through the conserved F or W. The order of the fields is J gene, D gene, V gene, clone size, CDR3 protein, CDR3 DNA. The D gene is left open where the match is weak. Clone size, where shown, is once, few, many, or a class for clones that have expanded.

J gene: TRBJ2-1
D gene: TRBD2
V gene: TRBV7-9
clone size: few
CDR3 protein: CASSLDSGRDHEQFF
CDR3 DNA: TGTGCCAGCAGCTTAGATAGCGGGAGGGACCATGAGCAGTTCTTC

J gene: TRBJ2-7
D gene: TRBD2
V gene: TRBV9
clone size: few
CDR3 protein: CASSVGGSGVYEQYF
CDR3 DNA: TGTGCCAGCAGCGTAGGAGGAAGCGGGGTCTACGAGCAGTACTTC

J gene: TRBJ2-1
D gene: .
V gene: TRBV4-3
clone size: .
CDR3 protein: CASSQSGRGGDEQFF
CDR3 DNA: TGCGCCAGCAGCCAATCTGGTAGGGGAGGCGATGAGCAGTTCTTC

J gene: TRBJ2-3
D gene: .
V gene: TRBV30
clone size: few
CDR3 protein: CAWGDGNTDTQYF
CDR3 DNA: TGTGCCTGGGGGGACGGCAACACAGATACGCAGTATTTT

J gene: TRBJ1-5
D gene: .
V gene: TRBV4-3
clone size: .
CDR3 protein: CASSQEFRGGSNQPQHF
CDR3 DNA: TGCGCCAGCAGCCAAGAGTTCCGTGGAGGGTCCAATCAGCCCCAGCATTTT

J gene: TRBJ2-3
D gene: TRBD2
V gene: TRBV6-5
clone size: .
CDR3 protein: CASSPLAASTDTQYF
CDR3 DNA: TGTGCCAGCAGCCCACTAGCGGCTAGCACAGATACGCAGTATTTT

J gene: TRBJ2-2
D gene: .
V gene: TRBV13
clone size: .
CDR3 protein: CASSAQGRGTGELFF
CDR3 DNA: TGTGCCAGCAGCGCCCAGGGGAGAGGAACCGGGGAGCTGTTTTTT

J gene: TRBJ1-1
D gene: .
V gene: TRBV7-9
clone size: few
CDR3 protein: CASSLFDSGTEAFF
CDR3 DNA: TGTGCCAGCAGCTTATTCGACAGTGGGACTGAAGCTTTCTTT

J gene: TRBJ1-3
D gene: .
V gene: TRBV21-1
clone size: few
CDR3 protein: CASSTLDRGVNTIYF
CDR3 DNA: TGTGCCAGCAGCACCCTCGACAGGGGCGTAAACACCATATATTTT

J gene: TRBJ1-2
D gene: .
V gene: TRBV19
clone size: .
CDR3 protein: CASSTHFRQGGGYTF
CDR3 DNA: TGTGCCAGTAGTACCCACTTTCGTCAGGGCGGGGGCTACACCTTC

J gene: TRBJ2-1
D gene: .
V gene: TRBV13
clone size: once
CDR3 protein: CASSLAPGGGGRSYNEQFF
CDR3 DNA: TGTGCCAGCAGCTTAGCGCCCGGTGGGGGCGGGAGAAGTTACAATGAGCAGTTCTTC

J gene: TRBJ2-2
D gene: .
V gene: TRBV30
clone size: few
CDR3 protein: CAWSRQRTHTGELFF
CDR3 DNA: TGTGCCTGGAGTAGGCAGCGGACACACACCGGGGAGCTGTTTTTT

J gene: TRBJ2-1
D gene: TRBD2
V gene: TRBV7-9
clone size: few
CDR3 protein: CASSPLLGTSGSNEQFF
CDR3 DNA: TGTGCCAGCAGCCCTCTCCTCGGGACTAGCGGAAGTAATGAGCAGTTCTTC

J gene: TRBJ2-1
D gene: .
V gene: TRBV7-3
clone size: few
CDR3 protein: CASSSRPGLLNEQFF
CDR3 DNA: TGTGCCAGCAGCTCCAGGCCGGGACTTCTCAATGAGCAGTTCTTC

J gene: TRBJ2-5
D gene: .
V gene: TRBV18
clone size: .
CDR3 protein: CASSRGGGTGQETQYF
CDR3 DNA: TGTGCCAGCTCACGCGGGGGCGGCACGGGCCAAGAGACCCAGTACTTC

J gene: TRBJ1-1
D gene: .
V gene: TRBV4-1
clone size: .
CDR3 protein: CASSQWLTSNTEAFF
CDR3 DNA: TGCGCCAGCAGCCAATGGCTGACATCGAACACTGAAGCTTTCTTT

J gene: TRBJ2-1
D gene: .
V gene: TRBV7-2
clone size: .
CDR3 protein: CASSLGTLNEQFF
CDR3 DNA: TGTGCCAGCAGCTTAGGGACTTTAAATGAGCAGTTCTTC

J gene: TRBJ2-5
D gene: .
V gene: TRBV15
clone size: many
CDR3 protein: CATSRGYGRWEETQYF
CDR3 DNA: TGTGCCACCAGCAGAGGCTACGGGAGATGGGAAGAGACCCAGTACTTC

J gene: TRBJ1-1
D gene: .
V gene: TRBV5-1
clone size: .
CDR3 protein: CASSLDTEAFF
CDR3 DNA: TGCGCCAGCAGCTTGGACACTGAAGCTTTCTTT

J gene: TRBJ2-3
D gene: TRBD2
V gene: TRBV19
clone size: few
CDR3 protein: CASSVRLAGMTDTQYF
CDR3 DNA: TGTGCCAGTAGTGTCCGACTAGCGGGGATGACAGATACGCAGTATTTT

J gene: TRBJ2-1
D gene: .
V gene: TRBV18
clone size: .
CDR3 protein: CASSPMIAGSYNEQFF
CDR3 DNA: TGTGCCAGCTCACCTATGATAGCAGGCTCCTACAATGAGCAGTTCTTC

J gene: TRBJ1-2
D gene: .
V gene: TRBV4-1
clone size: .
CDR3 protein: CASSQVGSYGYTF
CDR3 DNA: TGCGCCAGCAGCCAAGTAGGGTCCTATGGCTACACCTTC

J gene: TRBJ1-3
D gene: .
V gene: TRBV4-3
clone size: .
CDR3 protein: CASSQGPSSGNTIYF
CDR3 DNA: TGCGCCAGCAGCCAAGGACCGAGCTCTGGAAACACCATATATTTT

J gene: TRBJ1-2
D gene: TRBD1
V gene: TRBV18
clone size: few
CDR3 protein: CASSSTGEDGGYTF
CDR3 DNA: TGTGCCAGCTCATCGACAGGGGAGGACGGTGGCTACACCTTC

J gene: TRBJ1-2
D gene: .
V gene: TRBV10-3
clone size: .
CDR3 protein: CAISESSKGSGYTF
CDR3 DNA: TGTGCCATCAGTGAGTCGAGTAAGGGGTCTGGCTACACCTTC

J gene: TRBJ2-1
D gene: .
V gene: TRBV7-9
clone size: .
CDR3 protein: CASSPTWPKRYEQFF
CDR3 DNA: TGTGCCAGCAGCCCCACGTGGCCCAAAAGGTATGAGCAGTTCTTC

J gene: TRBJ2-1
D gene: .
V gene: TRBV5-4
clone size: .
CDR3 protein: CASSLAGVGANEQFF
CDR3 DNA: TGTGCCAGCAGCTTGGCAGGGGTGGGTGCCAATGAGCAGTTCTTC

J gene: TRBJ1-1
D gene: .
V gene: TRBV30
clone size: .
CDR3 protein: CARDSLIGVQFF
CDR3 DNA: TGTGCCCGAGACAGTTTGATAGGTGTGCAGTTCTTT

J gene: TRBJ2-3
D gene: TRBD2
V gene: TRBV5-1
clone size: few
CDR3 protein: CASSYLLAGDSTDTQYF
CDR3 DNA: TGCGCCAGCAGCTACCTCCTAGCGGGGGACAGCACAGATACGCAGTATTTT

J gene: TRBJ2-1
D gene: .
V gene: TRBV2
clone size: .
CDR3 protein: CASRELVRGGNEQFF
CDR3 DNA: TGTGCCAGCCGTGAACTCGTTCGGGGTGGCAATGAGCAGTTCTTC

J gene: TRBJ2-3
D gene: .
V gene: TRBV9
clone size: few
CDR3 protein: CASSAQGNTDTQYF
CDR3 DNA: TGTGCCAGCAGCGCACAGGGAAACACAGATACGCAGTATTTT

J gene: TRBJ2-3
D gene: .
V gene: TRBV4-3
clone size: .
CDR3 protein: CASSQDRPPDTQYF
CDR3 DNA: TGCGCCAGCAGCCAAGACCGACCCCCGGATACGCAGTATTTT

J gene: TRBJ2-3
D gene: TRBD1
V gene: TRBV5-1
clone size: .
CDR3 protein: CASSLGGQGSADTQYF
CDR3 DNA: TGCGCCAGCAGCTTGGGCGGACAGGGCTCGGCAGATACGCAGTATTTT

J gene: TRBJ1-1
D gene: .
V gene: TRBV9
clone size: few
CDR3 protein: CASSVAGAVLDTEAFF
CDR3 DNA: TGTGCCAGCAGCGTAGCGGGGGCGGTTTTGGACACTGAAGCTTTCTTT

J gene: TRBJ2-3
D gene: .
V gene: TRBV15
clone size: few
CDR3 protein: CATRQGWGTDTQYF
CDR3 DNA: TGTGCCACCAGACAGGGTTGGGGCACAGATACGCAGTATTTT

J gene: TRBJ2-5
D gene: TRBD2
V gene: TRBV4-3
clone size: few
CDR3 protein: CASSPGLRAGEETQYF
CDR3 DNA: TGCGCCAGCAGTCCCGGACTTCGAGCGGGAGAGGAGACCCAGTACTTC

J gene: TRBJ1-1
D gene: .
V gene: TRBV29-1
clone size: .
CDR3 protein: CSVEVGGTEAFF
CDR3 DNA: TGCAGCGTTGAAGTCGGGGGGACTGAAGCTTTCTTT

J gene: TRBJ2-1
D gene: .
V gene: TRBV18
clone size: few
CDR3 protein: CASSPLASASSYNEQFF
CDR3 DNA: TGTGCCAGCTCACCCCTCGCTAGCGCGAGCTCCTACAATGAGCAGTTCTTC

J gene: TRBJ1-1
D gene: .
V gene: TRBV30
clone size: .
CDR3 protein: CAWYERTMNTEAFF
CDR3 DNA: TGTGCCTGGTACGAAAGAACGATGAACACTGAAGCTTTCTTT

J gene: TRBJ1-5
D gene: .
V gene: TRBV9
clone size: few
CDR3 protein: CASSVGTEPNQPQHF
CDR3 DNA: TGTGCCAGCAGCGTAGGGACAGAACCCAATCAGCCCCAGCATTTT

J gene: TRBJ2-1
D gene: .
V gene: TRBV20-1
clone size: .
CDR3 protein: CSAKENEQFF
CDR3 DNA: TGCAGTGCTAAGGAGAATGAGCAGTTCTTC

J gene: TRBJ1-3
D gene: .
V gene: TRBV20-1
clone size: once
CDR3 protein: CSAREGNTIYF
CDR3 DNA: TGCAGTGCTAGGGAGGGAAACACCATATATTTT

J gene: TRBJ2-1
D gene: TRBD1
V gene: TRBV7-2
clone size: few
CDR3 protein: CASREGAYNEQFF
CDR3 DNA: TGTGCCAGTAGAGAGGGGGCTTACAATGAGCAGTTCTTC

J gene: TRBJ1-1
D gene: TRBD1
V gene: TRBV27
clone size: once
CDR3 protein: CASSLSLPGQGGTEAFF
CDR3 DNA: TGTGCCAGCAGTTTATCCCTCCCGGGACAGGGGGGGACTGAAGCTTTCTTT

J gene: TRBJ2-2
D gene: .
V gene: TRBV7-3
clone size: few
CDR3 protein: CASSTGTPGTGELFF
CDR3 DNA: TGTGCCAGCAGCACCGGGACTCCGGGCACCGGGGAGCTGTTTTTT

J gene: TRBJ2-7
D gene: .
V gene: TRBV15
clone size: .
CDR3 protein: CATSRGDGNPYEQYF
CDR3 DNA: TGTGCCACCAGCAGAGGTGACGGGAACCCCTACGAGCAGTACTTC